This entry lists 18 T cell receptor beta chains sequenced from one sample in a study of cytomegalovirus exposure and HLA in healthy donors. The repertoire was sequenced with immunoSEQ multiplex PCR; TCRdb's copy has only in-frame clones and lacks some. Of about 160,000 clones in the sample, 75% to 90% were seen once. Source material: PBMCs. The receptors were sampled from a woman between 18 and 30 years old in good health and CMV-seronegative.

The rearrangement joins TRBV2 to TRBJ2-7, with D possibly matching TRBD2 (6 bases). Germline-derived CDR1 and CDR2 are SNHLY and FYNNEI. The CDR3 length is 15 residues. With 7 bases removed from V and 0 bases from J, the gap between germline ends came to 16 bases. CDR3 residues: CASTDSGIASYEQYF. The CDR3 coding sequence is TGTGCCAGCACCGATAGCGGAATCGCCTCCTACGAGCAGTACTTC. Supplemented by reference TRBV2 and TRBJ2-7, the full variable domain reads EPEVTQTPSHQVTQMGQEVILRCVPISNHLYFYWYRQILGQKVEFLVSFYNNEISEKSEIFDDQFSVERPDGSNFTLKIRSTKLEDSAMYFCASTDSGIASYEQYFGPGTRLTVT.

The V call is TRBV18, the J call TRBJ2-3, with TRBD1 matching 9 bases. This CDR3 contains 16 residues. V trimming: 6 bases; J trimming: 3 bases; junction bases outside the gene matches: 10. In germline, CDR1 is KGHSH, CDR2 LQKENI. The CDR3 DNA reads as TGTGCCAGCTCCCTACTCCCAGGACAGGGGACAGATACGCAGTATTTT. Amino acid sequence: CASSLLPGQGTDTQYF.

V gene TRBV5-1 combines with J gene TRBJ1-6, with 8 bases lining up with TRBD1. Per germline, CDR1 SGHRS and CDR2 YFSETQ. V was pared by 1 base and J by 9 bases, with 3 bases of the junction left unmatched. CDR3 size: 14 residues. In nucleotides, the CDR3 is TGCGCCAGCAGCTTGACACAGGGGGGTTCACCCCTCCACTTT. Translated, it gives CASSLTQGGSPLHF.

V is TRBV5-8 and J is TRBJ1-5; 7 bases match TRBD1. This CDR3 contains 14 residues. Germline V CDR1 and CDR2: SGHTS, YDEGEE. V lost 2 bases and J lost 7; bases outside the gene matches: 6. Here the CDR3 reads CASSFSGGLQPQHF. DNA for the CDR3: TGTGCCAGCAGCTTCTCAGGGGGGCTCCAGCCCCAGCATTTT.

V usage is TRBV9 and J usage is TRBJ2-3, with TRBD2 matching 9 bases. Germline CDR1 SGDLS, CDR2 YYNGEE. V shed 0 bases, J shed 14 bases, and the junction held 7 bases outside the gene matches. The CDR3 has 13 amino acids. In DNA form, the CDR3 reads TGTGCCAGCAGCGTAGCTTCAAGCGGGAGGATGTATTTT. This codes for CASSVASSGRMYF.

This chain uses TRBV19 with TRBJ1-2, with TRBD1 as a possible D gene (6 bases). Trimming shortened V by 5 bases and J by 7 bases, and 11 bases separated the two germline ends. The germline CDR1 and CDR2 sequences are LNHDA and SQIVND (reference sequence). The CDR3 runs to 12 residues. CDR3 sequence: CASSQQGSGYTF. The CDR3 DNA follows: TGTGCCAGTAGTCAACAGGGAAGTGGCTACACCTTC.

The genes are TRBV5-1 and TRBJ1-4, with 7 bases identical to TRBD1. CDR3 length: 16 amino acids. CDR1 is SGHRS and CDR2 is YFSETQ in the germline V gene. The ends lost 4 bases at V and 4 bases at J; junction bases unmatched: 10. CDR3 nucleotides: TGCGCCAGCAGCCCCCTGGGGGACAGTTATAATGAAAAACTGTTTTTT. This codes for CASSPLGDSYNEKLFF. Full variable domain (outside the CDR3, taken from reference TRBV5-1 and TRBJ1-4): KAGVTQTPRYLIKTRGQQVTLSCSPISGHRSVSWYQQTPGQGLQFLFEYFSETQRNKGNFPGRFSGRQFSNSRSEMNVSTLELGDSALYLCASSPLGDSYNEKLFFGSGTQLSVL.

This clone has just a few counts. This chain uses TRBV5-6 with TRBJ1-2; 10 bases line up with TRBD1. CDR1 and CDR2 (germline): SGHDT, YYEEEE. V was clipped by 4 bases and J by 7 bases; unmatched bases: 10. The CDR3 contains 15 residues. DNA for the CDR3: TGTGCCAGCAGCCCACCGGGACAGGGGTATGTTGGCTACACCTTC. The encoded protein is CASSPPGQGYVGYTF.

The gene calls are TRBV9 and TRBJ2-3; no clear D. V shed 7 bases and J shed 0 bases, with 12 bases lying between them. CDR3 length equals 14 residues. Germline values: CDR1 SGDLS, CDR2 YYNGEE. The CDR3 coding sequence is TGTGCCAGCGGAGCGACTCCTAGCACAGATACGCAGTATTTT. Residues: CASGATPSTDTQYF. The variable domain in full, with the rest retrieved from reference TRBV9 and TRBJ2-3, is DSGVTQTPKHLITATGQRVTLRCSPRSGDLSVYWYQQSLDQGLQFLIQYYNGEERAKGNILERFSAQQFPDLHSELNLSSLELGDSALYFCASGATPSTDTQYFGPGTRLTVL.

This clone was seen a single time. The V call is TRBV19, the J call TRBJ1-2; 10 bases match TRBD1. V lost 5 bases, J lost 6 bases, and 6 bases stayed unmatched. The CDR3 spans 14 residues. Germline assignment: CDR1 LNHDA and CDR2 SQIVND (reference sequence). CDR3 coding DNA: TGTGCCAGTAGTCAGGCGGACAGGGGGAATGGCTACACCTTC. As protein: CASSQADRGNGYTF.

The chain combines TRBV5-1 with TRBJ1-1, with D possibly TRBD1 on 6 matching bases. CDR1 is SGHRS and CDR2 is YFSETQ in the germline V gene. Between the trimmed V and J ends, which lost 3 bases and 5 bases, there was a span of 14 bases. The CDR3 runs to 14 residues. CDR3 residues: CASSYGQRITEAFF. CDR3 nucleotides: TGCGCCAGCAGCTACGGACAGCGGATTACTGAAGCTTTCTTT.

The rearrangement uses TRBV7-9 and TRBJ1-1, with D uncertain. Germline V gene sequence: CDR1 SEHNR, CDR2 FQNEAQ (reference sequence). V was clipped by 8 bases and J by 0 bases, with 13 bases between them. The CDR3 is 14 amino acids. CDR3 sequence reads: CASAPGVLNTEAFF. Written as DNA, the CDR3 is TGTGCCAGCGCCCCAGGTGTCCTGAACACTGAAGCTTTCTTT. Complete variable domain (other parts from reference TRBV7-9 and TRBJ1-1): DTGVSQNPRHKITKRGQNVTFRCDPISEHNRLYWYRQTLGQGPEFLTYFQNEAQLEKSRLLSDRFSAERPKGSFSTLEIQRTEQGDSAMYLCASAPGVLNTEAFFGQGTRLTVV.

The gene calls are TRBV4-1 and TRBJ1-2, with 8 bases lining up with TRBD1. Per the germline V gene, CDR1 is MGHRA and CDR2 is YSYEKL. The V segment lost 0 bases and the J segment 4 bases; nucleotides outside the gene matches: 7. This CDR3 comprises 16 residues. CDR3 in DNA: TGCGCCAGCAGCCAAGAACGAGACAGGGGCAGCTATGGCTACACCTTC. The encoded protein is CASSQERDRGSYGYTF.

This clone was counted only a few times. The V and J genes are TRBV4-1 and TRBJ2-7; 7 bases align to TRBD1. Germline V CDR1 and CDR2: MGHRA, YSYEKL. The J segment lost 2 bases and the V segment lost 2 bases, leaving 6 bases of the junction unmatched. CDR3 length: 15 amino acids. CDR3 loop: CASSQYGTAAYEQYF. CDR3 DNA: TGCGCCAGCAGCCAATACGGGACAGCAGCCTACGAGCAGTACTTC.

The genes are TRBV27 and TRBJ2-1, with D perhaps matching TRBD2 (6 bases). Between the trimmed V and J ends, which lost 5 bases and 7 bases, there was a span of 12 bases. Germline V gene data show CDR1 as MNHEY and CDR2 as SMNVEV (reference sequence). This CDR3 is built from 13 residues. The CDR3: CASSQGLPNEQFF. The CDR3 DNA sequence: TGTGCCAGCAGTCAGGGACTGCCAAATGAGCAGTTCTTC.

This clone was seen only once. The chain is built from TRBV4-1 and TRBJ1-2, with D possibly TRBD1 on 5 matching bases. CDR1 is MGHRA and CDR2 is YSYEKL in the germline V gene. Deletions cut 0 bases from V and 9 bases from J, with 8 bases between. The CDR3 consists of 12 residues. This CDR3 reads CASSQDRGRYTF. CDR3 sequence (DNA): TGCGCCAGCAGCCAAGATAGGGGTCGCTACACCTTC.

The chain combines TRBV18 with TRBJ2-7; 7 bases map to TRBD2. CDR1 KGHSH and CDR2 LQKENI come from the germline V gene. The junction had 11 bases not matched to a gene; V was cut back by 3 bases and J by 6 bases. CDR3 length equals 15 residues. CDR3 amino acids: CASSPDRGGEGEQYF. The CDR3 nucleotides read TGTGCCAGCTCACCGGACCGGGGAGGGGAGGGCGAGCAGTACTTC.

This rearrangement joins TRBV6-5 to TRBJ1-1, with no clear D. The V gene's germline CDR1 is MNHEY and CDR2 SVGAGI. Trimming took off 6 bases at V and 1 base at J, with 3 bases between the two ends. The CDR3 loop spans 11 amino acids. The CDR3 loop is CASSSNTEAFF. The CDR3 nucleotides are TGTGCCAGCAGCTCGAACACTGAAGCTTTCTTT.